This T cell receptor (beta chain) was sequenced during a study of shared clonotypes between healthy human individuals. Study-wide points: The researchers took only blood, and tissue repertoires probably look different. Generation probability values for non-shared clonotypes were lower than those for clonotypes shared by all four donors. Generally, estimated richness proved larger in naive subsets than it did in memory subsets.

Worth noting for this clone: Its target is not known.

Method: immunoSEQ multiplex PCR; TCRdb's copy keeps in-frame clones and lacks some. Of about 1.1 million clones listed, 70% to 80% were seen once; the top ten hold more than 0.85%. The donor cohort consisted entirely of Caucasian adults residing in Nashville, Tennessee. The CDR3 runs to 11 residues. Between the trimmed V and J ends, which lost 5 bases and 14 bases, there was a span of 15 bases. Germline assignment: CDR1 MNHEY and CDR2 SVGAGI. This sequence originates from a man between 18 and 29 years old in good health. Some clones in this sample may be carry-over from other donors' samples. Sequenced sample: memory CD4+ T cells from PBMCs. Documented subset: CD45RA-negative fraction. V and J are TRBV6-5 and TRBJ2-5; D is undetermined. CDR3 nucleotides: TGTGCCAGCAGTGAAGGCACTACCAAATACTTC. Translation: CASSEGTTKYF.